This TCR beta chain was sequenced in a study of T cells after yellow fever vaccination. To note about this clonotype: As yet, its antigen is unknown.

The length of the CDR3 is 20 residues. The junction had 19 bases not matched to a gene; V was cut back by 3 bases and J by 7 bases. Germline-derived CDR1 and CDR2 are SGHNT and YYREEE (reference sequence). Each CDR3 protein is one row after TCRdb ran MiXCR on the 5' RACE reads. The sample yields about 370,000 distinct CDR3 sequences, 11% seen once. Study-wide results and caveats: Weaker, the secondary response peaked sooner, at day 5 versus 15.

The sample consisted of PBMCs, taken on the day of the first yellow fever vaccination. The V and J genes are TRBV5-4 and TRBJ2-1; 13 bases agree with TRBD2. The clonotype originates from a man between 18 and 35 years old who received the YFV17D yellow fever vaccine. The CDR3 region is CASSSVFLGGGTSGVNEQFF. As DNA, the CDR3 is TGTGCCAGCAGCTCGGTATTTTTGGGGGGAGGGACTAGCGGGGTGAATGAGCAGTTCTTC.